This TCR beta chain was obtained from a study of read filtering for tumor transcriptome and immune sequencing. Study-wide context: R-ISS stage counts were roughly 8 for I, approximately 16 for II, 6 or 7 for III. Findings of the study overall: IR-seq captured clonotypes deeper and more reliably than RNA-seq. The sorted CD138-negative fraction was a mixed bone marrow immune population, not purified T cells. Single-read clonotypes: about 81.9% of IR-seq clonotypes (around 3.4% of reads), around three quarters of RNA-seq clonotypes (roughly 45% of reads).

Details on this clonotype: Its matching antigen is unknown.

Per the germline V gene, CDR1 is SGHVS and CDR2 is FQNEAQ. The V gene lost 4 bases and the J gene lost 10 bases, with 11 bases spanning the gap. This CDR3 is built from 13 residues. Molecular barcoded adaptors covering alpha/delta and beta/gamma chains were used on 400 ng RNA. Each CDR3 protein is one row after TCRdb ran MiXCR on the reads. The sample lists about 24,000 distinct CDR3 sequences; approximately 23% were seen once. The chain uses TRBV7-8 and TRBJ1-6; D is unresolved. The receptor comes from a donor at least 40 years old with multiple myeloma. The sequenced sample consisted of a population of CD138-negative cells sorted from bone marrow. Here the CDR3 reads CASSSRAPSPLHF. CDR3 coding DNA: TGTGCCAGCAGCTCTCGGGCCCCGTCACCCCTCCACTTT.